This entry lists 27 T cell receptor beta chains sequenced from one sample in a study of T cell repertoires in cytomegalovirus infection. TCRdb processed the reads anew with MiXCR; each CDR3 protein has one entry. This table holds hundreds of thousands of distinct CDR3 sequences, around 11% found once. Sequencing was performed on PBMCs. The receptors originated from a human donor in good health (CMV status not recorded). Some clones in this sample may be carry-over from other donors' samples.

This clonotype was seen ten or more times. The gene calls are TRBV2 and TRBJ1-6; unclear D gene. CDR3 length: 13 amino acids. Looked up from germline, CDR1 is SNHLY and CDR2 is FYNNEI. Trimming removed 0 bases at V and 6 bases at J, with 3 bases between. As DNA, the CDR3 is TGTGCCAGCAGTGAAGCAATTAATTCACCCCTCCACTTT. It specifies CASSEAINSPLHF.

This clonotype was found many times. The chain recombines TRBV7-9 with TRBJ1-5; TRBD1 might be the D (5 bases). Germline assignment: CDR1 SEHNR and CDR2 FQNEAQ (reference sequence). V gave up 5 bases and J gave up 2 bases, with 13 bases separating them. The CDR3 extends over 15 amino acids. This chain's CDR3 is CASSPPGTRNQPQHF. DNA for the CDR3: TGTGCCAGCAGCCCCCCCGGGACCCGCAATCAGCCCCAGCATTTT.

In this sample, this clonotype turned up many times. The chain links TRBV19 to TRBJ2-2, with D possibly TRBD2 on 5 matching bases. From germline, CDR1 is LNHDA and CDR2 SQIVND (reference sequence). V shed 2 bases and J shed 7 bases, with 11 bases lying between them. The CDR3 spans 14 residues. In DNA, the CDR3 is TGTGCCAGTAGTATAACGCGGGCCCACGGGGAGCTGTTTTTT. This encodes CASSITRAHGELFF.

This clonotype was counted ten times or more. This sequence joins TRBV6-1 and TRBJ1-5; D gene uncertain. Trimming pared 4 bases from V and 0 bases from J, leaving 10 bases between. From germline, CDR1 is MNHNS and CDR2 SASEGT. The CDR3 covers 15 residues. This CDR3 reads CASSAQVGSNQPQHF. In DNA form, the CDR3 reads TGTGCCAGCAGTGCCCAGGTGGGTAGCAATCAGCCCCAGCATTTT.

The chain has TRBV6-2 or TRBV6-3 and TRBJ2-1; possibly TRBD2 for D (6 bases). Trimming pared 7 bases from V and 6 bases from J, leaving 13 bases between. There are 13 residues in the CDR3. Germline V gene data show CDR1 as MNHEY and CDR2 as SVGEGT. CDR3 sequence: CASKPLAINEQFF. The CDR3 DNA reads as TGTGCCAGCAAACCTCTAGCGATCAATGAGCAGTTCTTC.

This clonotype was counted at least ten times. With a much larger clone just one base away, this may be a read error. The chain couples TRBV11-3 to TRBJ2-5; unclear D gene. V was clipped by 1 base and J by 4 bases, with 4 bases between them. The CDR3 loop spans 12 amino acids. The germline V gene has CDR1 SGHNT and CDR2 YENEEA. CDR3 sequence: CASSLVPETQYF. The CDR3 coding sequence is TGTGCCAGCAGCTTAGTCCCAGAGACCCAGTACTTC.

This clonotype was seen a few times. The gene calls are TRBV20-1 and TRBJ2-3; 14 positions agree with TRBD2. The V gene's germline CDR1 is DFQATT and CDR2 SNEGSKA (reference sequence). The CDR3 sequence is 15 residues long. Trimming took 6 bases from V and 6 from J; bases not matched to a gene: 8. This CDR3 is CSAPWTSGRTDTQYF. The DNA of the CDR3 is TGCAGTGCCCCTTGGACTAGCGGGAGGACCGATACGCAGTATTTT.

The chain combines TRBV4-1 with TRBJ2-5, with unresolved D. Trimming shortened V by 1 base and J by 0 bases, and 15 bases separated the two germline ends. Germline CDR1 reads MGHRA; CDR2 reads YSYEKL. The CDR3 extends over 17 amino acids. The CDR3 coding sequence is TGCGCCAGCAGCCAAGGGTACAGTGTCCCGTACCAAGAGACCCAGTACTTC. Residues: CASSQGYSVPYQETQYF.

The chain carries TRBV3-1 and TRBJ1-3; maybe TRBD1 (5 bases). CDR1 LGHDT and CDR2 YNNKEL come from the germline V gene (reference sequence). The CDR3 length is 15 residues. V gave up 6 bases and J gave up 0 bases, with 12 bases separating them. CDR3 DNA sequence: TGTGCCAGCAGTCCATCGGGACTCTCTGGAAACACCATATATTTT. Translated: CASSPSGLSGNTIYF.

The rearrangement uses TRBV24-1 and TRBJ1-1; 8 positions agree with TRBD1. V lost 6 bases, J lost 7 bases, and 6 bases stayed unmatched. The CDR3 spans 13 residues. Germline V gives CDR1 KGHDR, CDR2 SFDVKD. The CDR3 region has the DNA TGTGCCACCAGTCGGTCAGGGGGCTTTGAAGCTTTCTTT. Protein sequence: CATSRSGGFEAFF.

This clonotype was counted many times. The J gene is TRBJ2-7, the V gene TRBV5-1; a weak D match, TRBD2 (5 bases). V was trimmed by 4 bases and J by 4 bases, leaving 15 bases between them. Germline V lookup: CDR1 SGHRS, CDR2 YFSETQ. The CDR3 is 14 residues long. The CDR3 protein is CASSAAGPGYEQYF. CDR3 DNA: TGCGCCAGCAGCGCGGCGGGCCCGGGGTACGAGCAGTACTTC.

This clonotype showed up many times. V gene TRBV4-1 combines with J gene TRBJ2-1, with TRBD2 matching over 7 bases. The CDR3 runs 18 residues. Germline V gene lookup returns CDR1 MGHRA and CDR2 YSYEKL. Losses at the gene ends were 4 bases for V and 4 bases for J; bases not matched to a gene: 16. CDR3 sequence (DNA): TGCGCCAGCAGCCCCAAGAAGTCCCTAGCGGACATTTACAATGAGCAGTTCTTC. The encoded protein is CASSPKKSLADIYNEQFF.

This clonotype was picked up many times. The chain joins TRBV19 to TRBJ2-1; TRBD2 agrees at 8 bases. CDR1 is LNHDA and CDR2 is SQIVND in the germline V gene (reference sequence). J lost 0 bases, V lost 9 bases, and 7 bases had no gene match. The length of the CDR3 is 15 residues. The CDR3 is CASSTSGSSYNEQFF. Here the CDR3 DNA reads TGTGCCAGCAGCACTAGCGGAAGCTCCTACAATGAGCAGTTCTTC.

This clonotype was picked up many times. This chain connects TRBV5-6 to TRBJ2-7, with 7 bases matching TRBD1. CDR3 size: 15 residues. The germline V gene has CDR1 SGHDT and CDR2 YYEEEE. Losses at the gene ends were 4 bases for V and 2 bases for J; bases not matched to a gene: 9. This CDR3 is CASSGEGQGAYEQYF. CDR3 in DNA: TGTGCCAGCAGCGGCGAGGGGCAGGGGGCCTACGAGCAGTACTTC.

This clonotype occurred many times. The chain links TRBV28 to TRBJ2-5, with 8 bases matching TRBD2. This CDR3 has 14 residues. Per the germline V gene, CDR1 is MDHEN and CDR2 is SYDVKM. Germline trimming cut 2 bases from V and 7 bases from J; bases unmatched to any gene: 6. CDR3 in amino acids: CASSLTSGGRTQYF. The CDR3 coding sequence is TGTGCCAGCAGTTTAACCAGCGGGGGCAGGACCCAGTACTTC.

The V gene is TRBV12-3 or TRBV12-4, the J gene TRBJ2-3, with TRBD2 matching over 10 bases. The CDR3 has 15 amino acids. V gave up 5 bases and J gave up 2 bases; unmatched junction bases: 4. The CDR3 nucleotides are TGTGCCAGCAGTAGAGCGGGGGGGATCACAGATACGCAGTATTTT. The encoded protein is CASSRAGGITDTQYF.

This clonotype was recorded at least ten times. The chain employs TRBV7-8 and TRBJ1-2; 7 bases are a match to TRBD1. Losses at the gene ends were 4 bases for V and 5 bases for J; bases not matched to a gene: 7. CDR1 SGHVS and CDR2 FQNEAQ come from the germline V gene. The CDR3 covers 14 residues. CDR3 protein: CASSSRGSPYGYTF. CDR3 coding DNA: TGTGCCAGCAGCTCCAGGGGGTCTCCTTATGGCTACACCTTC. The full variable domain, its missing parts supplied by reference TRBV7-8 and TRBJ1-2, is GAGVSQSPRYKVAKRGQDVALRCDPISGHVSLFWYQQALGQGPEFLTYFQNEAQLDKSGLPSDRFFAERPEGSVSTLKIQRTQQEDSAVYLCASSSRGSPYGYTFGSGTRLTVV.

Many counts were recorded for this clonotype. The chain combines TRBV7-3 with TRBJ2-4; unclear D gene. From germline, CDR1 is SGHTA and CDR2 FQGTGA. The CDR3 has 15 residues. Trimming shortened V by 5 bases and J by 5 bases, and 16 bases separated the two germline ends. DNA for the CDR3: TGTGCCAGCAGCATCTCGTCGACCGAGGAAAACATTCAGTACTTC. This translates into CASSISSTEENIQYF.

In its sample, this clonotype was seen a few times. The rearrangement joins TRBV6-2 or TRBV6-3 to TRBJ2-3; the D gene is possibly TRBD1 (5 bases). The CDR3 runs 16 residues. Per germline, CDR1 MNHEY and CDR2 SVGEGT. Between the trimmed V and J ends, which lost 0 bases and 2 bases, there was a span of 12 bases. CDR3 nucleotides: TGTGCCAGCAGTTACTCGGGGCGTAGTCACACAGATACGCAGTATTTT. This encodes CASSYSGRSHTDTQYF.

The chain is built from TRBV20-1 and TRBJ2-5; possibly TRBD2 for D (5 bases). The CDR3 covers 11 residues. CDR1 is DFQATT and CDR2 is SNEGSKA in the germline V gene (reference sequence). V was pared by 5 bases and J by 4 bases, with 8 bases between. This chain's CDR3 is CSAWTLETQYF. The CDR3 DNA reads TGCAGTGCTTGGACTTTAGAGACCCAGTACTTC.

This clonotype was seen a handful of times. This sequence joins TRBV27 and TRBJ2-7; the D is unclear. The CDR3 is 13 amino acids. Germline assignment: CDR1 MNHEY and CDR2 SMNVEV (reference sequence). Trimming pared 5 bases from V and 2 bases from J, leaving 10 bases between. The CDR3 reads CASSRSAPYEQYF. The DNA of the CDR3 is TGTGCCAGCAGTCGATCCGCTCCCTACGAGCAGTACTTC.

This clonotype was seen a few times. CDR3 protein: CASSPRPARGYGYTF. Written as DNA, the CDR3 is TGTGCCAGCAGCCCCCGCCCGGCCAGGGGCTATGGCTACACCTTC. This chain joins TRBV13 and TRBJ1-2; tentative D call: TRBD1 (6 bases). CDR1 and CDR2 from the germline V gene are PRHDT and FYEKMQ (reference sequence). The CDR3 has 15 amino acids. V was shortened by 5 bases and J by 4 bases, with 17 bases between the two germline ends. Using reference TRBV13 and TRBJ1-2 for the parts outside the CDR3, the full variable domain is AAGVIQSPRHLIKEKRETATLKCYPIPRHDTVYWYQQGPGQDPQFLISFYEKMQSDKGSIPDRFSAQQFSDYHSELNMSSLELGDSALYFCASSPRPARGYGYTFGSGTRLTVV.

There are many counts of this clonotype. This chain uses TRBV28 with TRBJ1-1; no reliable D call. This CDR3 has 11 residues. V was cut by 6 bases and J by 12 bases, with 14 bases left in between. Germline-derived CDR1 and CDR2 are MDHEN and SYDVKM. The CDR3 spells CASRAVPNTFF. DNA of the CDR3: TGTGCCAGCAGGGCCGTCCCGAATACTTTCTTT.

The CDR3 sequence is CSAQDSSLAYGYTF. CDR3 in DNA: TGCAGTGCCCAAGACTCTTCTTTGGCATATGGCTACACCTTC. This chain joins TRBV20-1 and TRBJ1-2; D call uncertain. CDR3 length: 14 residues. Germline-derived CDR1 and CDR2 are DFQATT and SNEGSKA (reference sequence). V lost 6 bases to trimming and J lost 5 bases, with 19 bases between them.

The J gene is TRBJ1-6, the V gene TRBV9; D gene ambiguous. The CDR3 runs to 12 residues. Trimming cost V 7 bases and J 9 bases, with 11 bases left between them. Germline CDR1 is SGDLS and CDR2 is YYNGEE. Here the CDR3 DNA reads TGTGCCAGCTCCGGACTTTCTTCACCCCTCCACTTT. Protein sequence: CASSGLSSPLHF.

The rearrangement uses TRBV2 and TRBJ2-1; maybe TRBD2 (6 bases). CDR3 length equals 14 residues. CDR1 and CDR2 from the germline V gene are SNHLY and FYNNEI. Trimming stripped 3 bases from V and 2 bases from J, with 8 bases between. The chain's CDR3 is CASSEGGTYNEQFF. CDR3 in DNA: TGTGCCAGCAGTGAGGGGGGAACCTACAATGAGCAGTTCTTC. Using reference TRBV2 and TRBJ2-1 for the parts outside the CDR3, the full variable domain is EPEVTQTPSHQVTQMGQEVILRCVPISNHLYFYWYRQILGQKVEFLVSFYNNEISEKSEIFDDQFSVERPDGSNFTLKIRSTKLEDSAMYFCASSEGGTYNEQFFGPGTRLTVL.

In this sample, this clonotype turned up many times. The chain uses TRBV27 and TRBJ1-2; tentative D call: TRBD1 (5 bases). V was pared by 3 bases and J by 4 bases, with 12 bases between. There are 14 residues in the CDR3. The V gene's germline CDR1 is MNHEY and CDR2 SMNVEV (reference sequence). The CDR3 loop reads CASSFVGGSYGYTF. DNA of the CDR3: TGTGCCAGCAGTTTCGTTGGGGGGAGCTATGGCTACACCTTC.